This T cell receptor beta chain is drawn from a study of cytomegalovirus exposure and HLA in healthy donors. Amplification used 60 Vbeta primers and 13 Jbeta primers. Libraries were prepared by immunoSEQ multiplex PCR; TCRdb keeps only in-frame clonotypes and omits some of them. The data show more than 90,000 clones, and the top ten clones hold 5.5% to 8%. The germline V and J ends were trimmed by 1 base and 5 bases, with 11 bases remaining between them. The germline gives CDR1 MNHEY, CDR2 SMNVEV (reference sequence). The CDR3 runs to 15 residues. The receptor was isolated from a man aged 35 to 55 in good health and CMV-seropositive. The sequencing input was PBMCs. The rearrangement uses TRBV27 and TRBJ1-4; TRBD1 might be the D (5 bases). The chain's CDR3 is CASSLWGQINEKLFF. The CDR3 nucleotides are TGTGCCAGCAGTTTATGGGGCCAGATAAATGAAAAACTGTTTTTT.